The source of this T cell receptor (beta chain) is a study of T-cell memory formation after mild COVID-19. UMIs and sample barcodes were carried by the TCR alpha and TCR beta cDNA libraries that 5'RACE produced using constant-segment primers. TCRdb re-called the 5' RACE reads with MiXCR, one entry per CDR3 protein. The table shows some 440,000 distinct CDR3 sequences, with roughly 25% occurring only once. Sequencing input: PBMCs or a T cell subset sorted from them (not recorded which). The source of this sequence is an adult woman who had mild COVID-19 (a few samples of this study predate the infection). Cell type and time point are not known.

The chain's CDR3 is CSARQAAYGYTF. The CDR3 DNA reads as TGCAGTGCAAGACAGGCGGCCTATGGCTACACCTTC. V is TRBV20-1 and J is TRBJ1-2, with D perhaps TRBD1 (6 bases). Deletions cut 6 bases from V and 4 bases from J, with 12 bases between. The CDR3 spans 12 residues. In germline, CDR1 is DFQATT, CDR2 SNEGSKA (reference sequence).